The rows below give T cell receptor beta chains drawn from one sample of a study of cytomegalovirus exposure and HLA in healthy donors. Libraries were prepared by immunoSEQ multiplex PCR; TCRdb keeps only in-frame clonotypes and omits some of them. The top ten clones hold 2.6% of a sample with just over 200,000 clones, about 70% of them seen once. Input material: PBMCs. The source is a man aged 35 to 55 in good health and CMV-seropositive. CDR3s include the opening cysteine and the closing phenylalanine or tryptophan. A D gene is named only where the DNA matches it firmly. Part of the rows lack a size; the others show once, few, many or a class for expanded clones.

j_gene: TRBJ2-3; d_gene: TRBD2; v_gene: TRBV10-1; abundance: few; CDR3nt: TGCGCCAGCAGTGAGCCCGAGCGGGGGACTCGGGATACGCAGTATTTT; CDR3aa: CASSEPERGTRDTQYF
j_gene: TRBJ1-1; d_gene: NA; v_gene: TRBV7-9; abundance: NA; CDR3nt: TGTGCCAGCAGCCCAGGAGGGGTTACTGAAGCTTTCTTT; CDR3aa: CASSPGGVTEAFF
j_gene: TRBJ2-1; d_gene: TRBD2; v_gene: TRBV5-1; abundance: NA; CDR3nt: TGCGCCAGCAGTCGTGGGACTAGCGGGGGGGGTTACAATGAGCAGTTCTTC; CDR3aa: CASSRGTSGGGYNEQFF
j_gene: TRBJ1-5; d_gene: NA; v_gene: TRBV2; abundance: NA; CDR3nt: TGTGCCAGCAGTGAATCCGGGGACAATCAGCCCCAGCATTTT; CDR3aa: CASSESGDNQPQHF
j_gene: TRBJ1-1; d_gene: TRBD1; v_gene: TRBV7-8; abundance: NA; CDR3nt: TGTGCCAGCAGCTCGCCGGACAGGGGTAACACTGAAGCTTTCTTT; CDR3aa: CASSSPDRGNTEAFF
j_gene: TRBJ2-5; d_gene: TRBD1; v_gene: TRBV7-2; abundance: NA; CDR3nt: TGTGCCAGCAGCCCAGGACAGGGAAGGGGGGAGACCCAGTACTTC; CDR3aa: CASSPGQGRGETQYF
j_gene: TRBJ1-1; d_gene: NA; v_gene: TRBV18; abundance: NA; CDR3nt: TGTGCCAGCTCCCACCCGGGGGGGAACACTGAAGCTTTCTTT; CDR3aa: CASSHPGGNTEAFF
j_gene: TRBJ2-7; d_gene: TRBD1; v_gene: TRBV7-2; abundance: once; CDR3nt: TGTGCCAGCACCAACGAACCGGGGACAGAATCCTACGAGCAGTACTTC; CDR3aa: CASTNEPGTESYEQYF
j_gene: TRBJ2-3; d_gene: NA; v_gene: TRBV7-9; abundance: NA; CDR3nt: TGTTCCAGCAGGGCAGGCACAGATACGCAGTATTTT; CDR3aa: CSSRAGTDTQYF
j_gene: TRBJ2-2; d_gene: TRBD1; v_gene: TRBV4-2; abundance: few; CDR3nt: TGTGCCAGCAGCCAACAAGCGGTTTGGACAGGGGGGCCCGGGGAGCTGTCTTTT; CDR3aa: CASSQQAVWTGGPGELSF
j_gene: TRBJ2-2; d_gene: TRBD1; v_gene: TRBV4-2; abundance: few; CDR3nt: TGTGCCAGCGGTCTTGCAGGGGGCGGGGAGCTGTTTTTT; CDR3aa: CASGLAGGGELFF
j_gene: TRBJ1-1; d_gene: NA; v_gene: TRBV11-2; abundance: NA; CDR3nt: TGTGCCAGCAGCTTCGGTAACACTGAAGCTTTCTTT; CDR3aa: CASSFGNTEAFF
j_gene: TRBJ2-7; d_gene: TRBD1; v_gene: TRBV25-1; abundance: NA; CDR3nt: TGTGCCAGCAGTGGGGCAGGGGGCAGGTACGAGCAGTACTTC; CDR3aa: CASSGAGGRYEQYF
j_gene: TRBJ1-2; d_gene: NA; v_gene: TRBV28; abundance: NA; CDR3nt: TGTGCCAGCAGTTTGTCGGGGGTCTATGGCTACACCTTC; CDR3aa: CASSLSGVYGYTF
j_gene: TRBJ1-1; d_gene: NA; v_gene: TRBV28; abundance: NA; CDR3nt: TGTGCCAGCAGTCCAAGGACAGTTAATCACAACACTGAAGCTTTCTTT; CDR3aa: CASSPRTVNHNTEAFF
j_gene: TRBJ2-5; d_gene: TRBD1; v_gene: TRBV6-1; abundance: NA; CDR3nt: TGTGCCAGCAGCGGACAGGGCCGGGAGGAGACCCAGTACTTC; CDR3aa: CASSGQGREETQYF
j_gene: TRBJ1-3; d_gene: NA; v_gene: TRBV28; abundance: NA; CDR3nt: TGTGCCAGCAGAAACCCCCTCGGGATTGACACCATATATTTT; CDR3aa: CASRNPLGIDTIYF
j_gene: TRBJ2-7; d_gene: TRBD1; v_gene: TRBV27; abundance: NA; CDR3nt: TGTGCCAGCAGTTTCCTAGGGACAGGGGGTACCTACGAGCAGTACTTC; CDR3aa: CASSFLGTGGTYEQYF